The entry below describes one T cell receptor (beta chain). Antigen: not known. In germline, CDR1 is SGHNT, CDR2 YYREEE (reference sequence). The CDR3 is made up of 16 amino acids. V lost 0 bases and J lost 1, with 14 bases in between. The sample belongs to a study of shared clonotypes between healthy human individuals. Findings of the study overall: Clonotypes shared by all four sorted-subset donors had higher generation probabilities than non-shared clonotypes.

Libraries were prepared by immunoSEQ multiplex PCR; TCRdb keeps only in-frame clonotypes and omits some of them. The sample consists of about 2 million clones, about 95% of them appearing once. Sequenced sample: naive CD4+ T cells sorted from blood. The subset is: CD45RA+ positively selected. The sequence was collected from a man younger than 35 in good health. J is TRBJ2-7 and V is TRBV5-4; tentatively, D is TRBD2 (6 bases). CDR3 sequence: CASSLDRSGRSYEQYF. CDR3 coding DNA: TGTGCCAGCAGCTTGGATCGGAGCGGGCGGTCCTACGAGCAGTACTTC.